This T cell receptor (beta chain) was identified in a study of long-term antiretroviral therapy in people with HIV. Regarding the study as a whole: HIV repertoires had narrower CDR3 length ranges than controls. On ART adherence, viral resistance or therapy changes, no data were available.

At survey level, the immunoSEQ assay was run in its v3.0 version. Measured with immunoSEQ multiplex PCR; TCRdb has only the in-frame clones, and not every one. The profile shows some 21,000 clones, 88% of them singletons. Worth noting for this clone: Its cognate antigen is unknown.

The content of samples before DNA extraction was roughly 1-10 million cryopreserved PBMC. CDR3 length: 14 residues. Between the trimmed V and J ends, which lost 6 bases and 4 bases, there was a span of 19 bases. Germline V lookup: CDR1 GTSNPN, CDR2 SVGIG (reference sequence). The chain combines TRBV30 with TRBJ2-7; D is undetermined. This TCR was sampled from a man aged 60 to 75 with HIV. Here the sequenced sample was unsorted PBMCs, taken 2.3 years after starting antiretroviral therapy. CDR3 protein: CACLFWGGKYEQYF. DNA for the CDR3: TGTGCCTGCCTGTTTTGGGGTGGGAAATACGAGCAGTACTTC.